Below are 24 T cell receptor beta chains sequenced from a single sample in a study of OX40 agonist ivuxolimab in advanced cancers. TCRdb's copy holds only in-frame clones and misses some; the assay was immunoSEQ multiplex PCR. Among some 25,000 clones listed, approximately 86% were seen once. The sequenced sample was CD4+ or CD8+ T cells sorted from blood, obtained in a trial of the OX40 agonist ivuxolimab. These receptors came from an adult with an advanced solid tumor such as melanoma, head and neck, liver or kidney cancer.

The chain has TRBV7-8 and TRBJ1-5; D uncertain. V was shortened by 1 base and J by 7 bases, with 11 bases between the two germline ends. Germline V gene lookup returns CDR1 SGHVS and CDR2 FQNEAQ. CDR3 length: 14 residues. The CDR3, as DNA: TGTGCCAGCAGCTTAGGGGGAGTTCAGCAGCCCCAGCATTTT. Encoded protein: CASSLGGVQQPQHF.

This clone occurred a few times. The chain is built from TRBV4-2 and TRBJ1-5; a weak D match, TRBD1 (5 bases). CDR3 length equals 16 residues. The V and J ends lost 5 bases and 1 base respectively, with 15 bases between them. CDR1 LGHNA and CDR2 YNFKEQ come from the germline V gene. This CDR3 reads CASSARDQGSNQPQHF. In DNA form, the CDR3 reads TGTGCCAGCAGCGCACGAGACCAGGGAAGCAATCAGCCCCAGCATTTT.

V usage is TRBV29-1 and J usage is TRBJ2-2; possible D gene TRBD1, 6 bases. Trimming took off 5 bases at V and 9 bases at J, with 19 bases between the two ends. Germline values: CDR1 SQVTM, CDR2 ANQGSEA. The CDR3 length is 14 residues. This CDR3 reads CSVPAWPRGRELFF. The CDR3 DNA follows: TGCAGCGTTCCGGCCTGGCCCAGGGGCCGGGAGCTGTTTTTT.

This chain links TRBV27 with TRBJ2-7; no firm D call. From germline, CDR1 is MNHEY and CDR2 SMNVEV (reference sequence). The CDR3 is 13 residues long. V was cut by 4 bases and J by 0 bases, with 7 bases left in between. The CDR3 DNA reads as TGTGCCAGCAGTTCCATTTACTCCTACGAGCAGTACTTC. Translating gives CASSSIYSYEQYF.

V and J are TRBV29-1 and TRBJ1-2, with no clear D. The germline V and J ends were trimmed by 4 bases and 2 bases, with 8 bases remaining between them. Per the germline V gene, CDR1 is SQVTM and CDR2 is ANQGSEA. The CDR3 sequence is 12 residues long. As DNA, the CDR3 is TGCAGCGTTGTGGAGAGCAACTATGGCTACACCTTC. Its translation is CSVVESNYGYTF.

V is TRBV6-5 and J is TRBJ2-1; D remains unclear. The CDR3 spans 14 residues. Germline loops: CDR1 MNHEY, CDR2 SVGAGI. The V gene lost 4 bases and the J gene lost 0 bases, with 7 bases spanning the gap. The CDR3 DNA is TGTGCCAGCAGTTTCCCGGGCTCCTACAATGAGCAGTTCTTC. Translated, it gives CASSFPGSYNEQFF.

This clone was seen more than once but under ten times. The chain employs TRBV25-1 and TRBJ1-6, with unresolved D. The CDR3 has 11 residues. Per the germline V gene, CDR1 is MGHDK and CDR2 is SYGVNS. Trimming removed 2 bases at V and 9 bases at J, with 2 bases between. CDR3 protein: CASSEGSPLHF. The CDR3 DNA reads TGTGCCAGCAGTGAAGGTTCACCCCTCCACTTT.

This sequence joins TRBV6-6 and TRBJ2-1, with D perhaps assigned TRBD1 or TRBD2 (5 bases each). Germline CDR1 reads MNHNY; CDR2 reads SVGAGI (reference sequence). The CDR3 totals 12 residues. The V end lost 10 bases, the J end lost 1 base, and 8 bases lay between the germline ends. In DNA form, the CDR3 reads TGTGCCACAGGGAGTTCCTACAATGAGCAGTTCTTC. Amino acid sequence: CATGSSYNEQFF.

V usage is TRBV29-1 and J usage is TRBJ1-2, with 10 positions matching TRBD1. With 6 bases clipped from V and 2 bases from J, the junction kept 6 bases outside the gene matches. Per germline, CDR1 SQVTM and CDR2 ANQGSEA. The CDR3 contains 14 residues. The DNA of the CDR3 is TGCAGCGTCGTCGACAGGGGGCTAAACTATGGCTACACCTTC. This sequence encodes CSVVDRGLNYGYTF.

CDR3 in DNA: TGTGCCAGCAGTGCCCCCCCTAGGGGACGAGAGACCCAGTACTTC. Protein: CASSAPPRGRETQYF. V gene TRBV6-1 combines with J gene TRBJ2-5; D is tentatively TRBD1 or TRBD2 (5 bases each). This CDR3 is built from 15 residues. V was cut by 4 bases and J by 4 bases, with 16 bases left in between. Germline V CDR1 and CDR2: MNHNS, SASEGT.

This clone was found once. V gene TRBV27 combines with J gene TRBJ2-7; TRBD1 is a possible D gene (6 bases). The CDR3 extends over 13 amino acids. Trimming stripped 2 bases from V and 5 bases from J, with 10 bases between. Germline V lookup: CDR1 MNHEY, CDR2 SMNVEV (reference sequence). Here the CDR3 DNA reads TGTGCCAGCAGTTTAAACAGGGTGAACGAGCAGTACTTC. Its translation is CASSLNRVNEQYF.

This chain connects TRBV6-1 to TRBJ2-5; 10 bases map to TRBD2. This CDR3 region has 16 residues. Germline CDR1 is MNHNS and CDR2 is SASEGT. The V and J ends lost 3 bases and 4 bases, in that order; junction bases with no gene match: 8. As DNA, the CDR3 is TGTGCCAGCAGTGATCGGAGCGGGAGGGTCGGAGAGACCCAGTACTTC. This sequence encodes CASSDRSGRVGETQYF.

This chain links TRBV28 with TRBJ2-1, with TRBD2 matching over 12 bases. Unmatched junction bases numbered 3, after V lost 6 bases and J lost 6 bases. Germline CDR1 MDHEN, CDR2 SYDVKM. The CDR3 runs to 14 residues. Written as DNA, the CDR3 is TGTGCCAGCAGGGCTAGCGGGAGGGCCAATGAGCAGTTCTTC. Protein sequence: CASRASGRANEQFF.

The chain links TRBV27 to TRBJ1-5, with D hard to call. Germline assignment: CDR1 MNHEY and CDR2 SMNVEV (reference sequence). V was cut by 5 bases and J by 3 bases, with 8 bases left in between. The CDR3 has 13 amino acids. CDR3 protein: CASSRLPNQPQHF. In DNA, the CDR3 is TGTGCCAGCAGTCGCCTTCCCAATCAGCCCCAGCATTTT.

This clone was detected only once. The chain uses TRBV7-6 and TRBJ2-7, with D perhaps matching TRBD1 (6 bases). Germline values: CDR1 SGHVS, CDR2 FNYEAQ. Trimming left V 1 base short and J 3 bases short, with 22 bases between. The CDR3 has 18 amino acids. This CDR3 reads CASSLGAYSRDTYYEQYF. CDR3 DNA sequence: TGTGCCAGCAGCTTAGGAGCCTACAGCCGGGACACCTACTACGAGCAGTACTTC.

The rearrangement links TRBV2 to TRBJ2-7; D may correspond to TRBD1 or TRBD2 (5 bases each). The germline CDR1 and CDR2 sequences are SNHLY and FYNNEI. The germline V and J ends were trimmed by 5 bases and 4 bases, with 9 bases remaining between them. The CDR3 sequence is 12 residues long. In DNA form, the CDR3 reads TGTGCCAGCAGTCCCTGGGGGTACGAGCAGTACTTC. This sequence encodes CASSPWGYEQYF.

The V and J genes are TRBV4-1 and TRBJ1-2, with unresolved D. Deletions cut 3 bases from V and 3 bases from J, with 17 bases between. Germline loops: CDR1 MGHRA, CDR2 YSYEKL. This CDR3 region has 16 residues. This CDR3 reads CASSHPASWRDYGYTF. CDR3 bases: TGCGCCAGCAGCCACCCAGCTAGCTGGAGGGACTATGGCTACACCTTC.

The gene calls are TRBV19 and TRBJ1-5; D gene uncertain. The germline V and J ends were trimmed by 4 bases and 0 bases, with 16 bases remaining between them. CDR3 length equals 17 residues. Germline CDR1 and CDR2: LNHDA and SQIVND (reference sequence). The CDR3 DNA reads TGTGCCAGTAGTACCGGACGGGCACCTTATAGCAATCAGCCCCAGCATTTT. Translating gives CASSTGRAPYSNQPQHF.

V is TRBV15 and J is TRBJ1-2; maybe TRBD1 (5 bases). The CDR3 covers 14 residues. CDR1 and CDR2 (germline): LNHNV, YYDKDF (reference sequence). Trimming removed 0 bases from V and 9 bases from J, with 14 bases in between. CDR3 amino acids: CATSRDRQQASYTF. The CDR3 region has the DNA TGTGCCACCAGCAGAGATCGCCAACAGGCCAGCTACACCTTC.

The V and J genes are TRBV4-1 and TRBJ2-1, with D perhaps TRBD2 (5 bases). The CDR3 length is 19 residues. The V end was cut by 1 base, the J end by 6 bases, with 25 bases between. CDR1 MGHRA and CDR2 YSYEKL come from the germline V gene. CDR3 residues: CASSQVLGNAGILGNEQFF. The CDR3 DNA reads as TGCGCCAGCAGCCAAGTCTTGGGAAATGCGGGCATTTTAGGCAATGAGCAGTTCTTC.

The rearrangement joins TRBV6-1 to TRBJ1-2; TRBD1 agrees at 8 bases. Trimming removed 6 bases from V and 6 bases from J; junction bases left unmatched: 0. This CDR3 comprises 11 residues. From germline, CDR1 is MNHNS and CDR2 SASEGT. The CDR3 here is CASRTGDGYTF. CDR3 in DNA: TGTGCCAGCAGGACAGGGGATGGCTACACCTTC.

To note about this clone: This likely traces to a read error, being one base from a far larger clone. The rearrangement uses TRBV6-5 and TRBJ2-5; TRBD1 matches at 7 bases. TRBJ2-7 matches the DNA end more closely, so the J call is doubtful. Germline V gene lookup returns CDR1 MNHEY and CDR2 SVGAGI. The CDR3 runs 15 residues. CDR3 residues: CASSAGTEGSYEQYF. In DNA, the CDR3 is TGTGCCAGCAGTGCCGGGACAGAGGGCAGTTACGAGCAGTACTTC.

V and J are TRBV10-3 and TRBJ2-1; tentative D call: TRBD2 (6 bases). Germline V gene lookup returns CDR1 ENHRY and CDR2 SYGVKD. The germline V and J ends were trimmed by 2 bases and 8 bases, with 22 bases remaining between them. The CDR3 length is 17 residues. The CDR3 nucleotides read TGTGCCATCAGTGAGAATTTACGGGAGACCCTTTGGGATGAGCAGTTCTTC. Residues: CAISENLRETLWDEQFF.

This chain's CDR3 is CASSLGSGHEQYF. The DNA for the CDR3 is TGTGCCAGCAGCCTAGGGTCCGGCCACGAGCAGTACTTC. The chain uses TRBV6-1 and TRBJ2-7; no clear D gene. The germline V gene encodes CDR1 MNHNS and CDR2 SASEGT. The CDR3 sequence is 13 residues long. Trimming stripped 6 bases from V and 5 bases from J, with 14 bases between.